This TCR beta chain was observed in a study of blood T cells in healthy people across ages. Study findings and constraints: Samples with more naive T cells showed higher observed beta diversity.

Per the germline V gene, CDR1 is SGHTA and CDR2 is FQGNSA. The germline V and J ends were trimmed by 5 bases and 0 bases, with 11 bases remaining between them. This CDR3 is 15 amino acids long. Combining a sample-barcoded 5' primer with a J-beta primer mix, a second PCR ran for 7 to 11 cycles. A tag from a template-switch adaptor with 12 random nucleotides marked each cDNA molecule. From the 5' RACE reads, TCRdb called clonotypes with MiXCR, one entry per CDR3 protein. The sample includes about 800,000 distinct CDR3 sequences, roughly 64% seen only once; the top ten take 22%. The individuals who served as donors were healthy Caucasians living in Russia, aged roughly 6 to 100. On this clonotype: No antigen is known for it.

Source material: blood. The source is a young man in good health. The chain couples TRBV7-2 to TRBJ1-5, with a tentative D call TRBD1 (6 bases). CDR3 DNA: TGTGCCAGCAGCACAGGGATATATAGCAATCAGCCCCAGCATTTT. It is translated as CASSTGIYSNQPQHF.